The clone carrying this T cell receptor (beta chain) was detected a few times. Assay: immunoSEQ multiplex PCR; the TCRdb copy retains only in-frame clones and omits some. The table records 2 million to 3 million clones, roughly 93% of them present only once. These data belong to a study of shared clonotypes between healthy human individuals. The CDR3 loop spans 13 amino acids. From germline, CDR1 is ENHRY and CDR2 SYGVKD. Deletions cut 7 bases from V and 7 bases from J, with 14 bases between. The chain is built from TRBV10-3 and TRBJ2-1, with D perhaps assigned TRBD1 or TRBD2 (5 bases each). Sequences were obtained from naive CD4+ T cells from PBMCs. Stated subset: CD45RA+ positively selected. This clonotype originated in a man younger than 35 in good health. Some clones in this sample may be carry-over from other donors' samples. The CDR3 DNA sequence: TGTGCCATCACTCCCGGGACGGAGAATGAGCAGTTCTTC. The encoded protein is CAITPGTENEQFF.